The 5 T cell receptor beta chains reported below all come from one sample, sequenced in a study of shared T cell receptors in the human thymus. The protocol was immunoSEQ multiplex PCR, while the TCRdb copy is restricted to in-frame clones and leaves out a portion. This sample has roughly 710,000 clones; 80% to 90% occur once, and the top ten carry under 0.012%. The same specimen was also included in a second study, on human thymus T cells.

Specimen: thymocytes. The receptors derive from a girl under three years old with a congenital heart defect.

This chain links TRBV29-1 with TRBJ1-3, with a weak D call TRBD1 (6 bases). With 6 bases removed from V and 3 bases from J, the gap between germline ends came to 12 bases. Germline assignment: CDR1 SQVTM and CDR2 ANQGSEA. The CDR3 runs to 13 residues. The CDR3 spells CSVEGGHGNTIYF. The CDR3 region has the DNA TGCAGCGTCGAGGGGGGGCATGGAAACACCATATATTTT.

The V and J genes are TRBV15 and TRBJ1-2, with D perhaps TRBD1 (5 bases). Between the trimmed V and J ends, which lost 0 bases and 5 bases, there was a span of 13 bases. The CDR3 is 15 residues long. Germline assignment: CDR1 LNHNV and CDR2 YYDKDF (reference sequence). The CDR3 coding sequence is TGTGCCACCAGCAGAGATACCGCAGGGCATTATGGCTACACCTTC. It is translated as CATSRDTAGHYGYTF.

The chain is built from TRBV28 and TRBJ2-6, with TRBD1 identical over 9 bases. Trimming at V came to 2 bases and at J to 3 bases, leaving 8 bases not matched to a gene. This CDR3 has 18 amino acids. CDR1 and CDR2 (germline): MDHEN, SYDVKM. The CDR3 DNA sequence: TGTGCCAGCAGTTTAGCAACAGGGGGCGCTTATGGGGCCAACGTCCTGACTTTC. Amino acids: CASSLATGGAYGANVLTF.

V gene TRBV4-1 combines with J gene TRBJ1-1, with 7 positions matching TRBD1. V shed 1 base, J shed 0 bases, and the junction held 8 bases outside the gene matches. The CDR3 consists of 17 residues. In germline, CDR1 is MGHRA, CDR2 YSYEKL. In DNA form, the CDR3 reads TGCGCCAGCAGCCAAGGTTCAGGGGGGAGAGTGAACACTGAAGCTTTCTTT. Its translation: CASSQGSGGRVNTEAFF.

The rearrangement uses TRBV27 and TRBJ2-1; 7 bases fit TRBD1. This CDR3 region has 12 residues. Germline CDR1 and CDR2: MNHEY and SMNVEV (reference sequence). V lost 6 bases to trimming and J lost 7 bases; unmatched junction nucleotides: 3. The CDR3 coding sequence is TGTGCCAGCAGAGGGGGCGAAAATGAGCAGTTCTTC. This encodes CASRGGENEQFF.